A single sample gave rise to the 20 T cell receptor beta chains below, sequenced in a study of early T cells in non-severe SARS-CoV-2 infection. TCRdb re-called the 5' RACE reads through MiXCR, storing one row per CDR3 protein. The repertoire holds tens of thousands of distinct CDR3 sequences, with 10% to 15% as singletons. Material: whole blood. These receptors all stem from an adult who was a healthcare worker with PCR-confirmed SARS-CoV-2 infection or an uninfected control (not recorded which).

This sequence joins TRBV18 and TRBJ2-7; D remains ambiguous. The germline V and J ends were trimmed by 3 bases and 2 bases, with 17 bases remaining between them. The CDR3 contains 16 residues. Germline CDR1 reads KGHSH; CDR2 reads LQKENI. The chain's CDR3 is CASSPMDRSTPYEQYF. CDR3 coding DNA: TGTGCCAGCTCACCCATGGACCGCTCCACACCCTACGAGCAGTACTTC.

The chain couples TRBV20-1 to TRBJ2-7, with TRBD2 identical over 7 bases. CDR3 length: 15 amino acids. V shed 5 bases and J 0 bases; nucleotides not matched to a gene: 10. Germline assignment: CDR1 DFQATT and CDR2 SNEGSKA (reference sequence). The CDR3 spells CSAPGGGAHSYEQYF. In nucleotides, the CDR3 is TGCAGTGCTCCTGGGGGAGGGGCCCACTCCTACGAGCAGTACTTC.

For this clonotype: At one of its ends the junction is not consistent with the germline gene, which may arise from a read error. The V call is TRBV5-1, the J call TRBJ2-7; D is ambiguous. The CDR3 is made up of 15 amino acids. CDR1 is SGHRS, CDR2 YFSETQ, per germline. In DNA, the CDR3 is TGCGTCAGCAGCTCAGGAGACTCCCGACTCTACGAGCAGTACTTC. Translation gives CVSSSGDSRLYEQYF. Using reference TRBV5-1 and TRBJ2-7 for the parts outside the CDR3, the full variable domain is KAGVTQTPRYLIKTRGQQVTLSCSPISGHRSVSWYQQTPGQGLQFLFEYFSETQRNKGNFPGRFSGRQFSNSRSEMNVSTLELGDSALYLCVSSSGDSRLYEQYFGPGTRLTVT.

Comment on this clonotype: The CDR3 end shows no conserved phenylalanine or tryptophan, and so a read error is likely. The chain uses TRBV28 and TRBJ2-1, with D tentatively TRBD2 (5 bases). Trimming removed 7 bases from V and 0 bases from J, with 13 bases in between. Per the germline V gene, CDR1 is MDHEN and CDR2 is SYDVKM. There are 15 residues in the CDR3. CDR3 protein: CASIGSSTSYNEQFL. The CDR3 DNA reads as TGTGCCAGCATAGGGAGCTCTACCTCCTACAATGAGCAGTTCCTC.

In DNA, the CDR3 is TGTGCCAGCAGCCAAGACTTTAGCGGGACGAACACCGGGGAGCTGTTTTTT. Translation gives CASSQDFSGTNTGELFF. The chain carries TRBV4-2 and TRBJ2-2; 8 bases match TRBD2. The J segment lost 0 bases and the V segment lost 0 bases, leaving 3 bases of the junction unmatched. The CDR3 contains 17 residues. Germline lookup yields CDR1 LGHNA and CDR2 YNFKEQ.

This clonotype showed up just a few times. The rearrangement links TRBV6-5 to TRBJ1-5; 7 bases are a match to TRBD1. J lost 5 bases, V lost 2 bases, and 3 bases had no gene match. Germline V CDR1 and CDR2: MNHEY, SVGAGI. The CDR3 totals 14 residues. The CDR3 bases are TGTGCCAGCAGTTACAGGGGGCCGGATCAGCCCCAGCATTTT. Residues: CASSYRGPDQPQHF.

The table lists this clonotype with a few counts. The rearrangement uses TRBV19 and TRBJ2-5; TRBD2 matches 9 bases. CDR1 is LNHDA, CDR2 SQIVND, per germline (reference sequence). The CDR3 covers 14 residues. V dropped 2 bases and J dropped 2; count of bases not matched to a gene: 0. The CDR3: CASSILAGQETQYF. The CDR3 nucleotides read TGTGCCAGTAGTATACTAGCGGGACAAGAGACCCAGTACTTC.

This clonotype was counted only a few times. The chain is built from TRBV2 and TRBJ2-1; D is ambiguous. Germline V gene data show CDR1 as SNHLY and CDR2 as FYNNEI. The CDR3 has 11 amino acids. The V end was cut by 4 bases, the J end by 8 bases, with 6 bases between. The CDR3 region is CASSGVDEQFF. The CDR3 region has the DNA TGTGCCAGCAGTGGTGTCGATGAGCAGTTCTTC.

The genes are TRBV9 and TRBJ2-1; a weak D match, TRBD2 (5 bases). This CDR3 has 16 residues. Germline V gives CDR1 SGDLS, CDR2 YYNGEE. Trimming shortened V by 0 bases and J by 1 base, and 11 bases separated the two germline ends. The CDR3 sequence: CASSVETRGSYNEQFF. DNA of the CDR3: TGTGCCAGCAGCGTAGAGACCCGGGGTTCCTACAATGAGCAGTTCTTC.

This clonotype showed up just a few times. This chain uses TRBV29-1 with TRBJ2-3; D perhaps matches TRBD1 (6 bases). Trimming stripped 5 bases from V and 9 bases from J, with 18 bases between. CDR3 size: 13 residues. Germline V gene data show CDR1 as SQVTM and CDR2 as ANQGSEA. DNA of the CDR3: TGCAGCGTTTGGGTGACAGGTCACGGCACGCAGTATTTT. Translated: CSVWVTGHGTQYF.

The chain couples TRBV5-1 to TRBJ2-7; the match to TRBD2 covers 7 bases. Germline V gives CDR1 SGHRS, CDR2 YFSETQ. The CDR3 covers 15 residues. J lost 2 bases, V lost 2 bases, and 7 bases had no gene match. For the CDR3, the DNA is TGCGCCAGCAGCTTTGGGCCGGGACTAACCTACGAGCAGTACTTC. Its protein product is CASSFGPGLTYEQYF.

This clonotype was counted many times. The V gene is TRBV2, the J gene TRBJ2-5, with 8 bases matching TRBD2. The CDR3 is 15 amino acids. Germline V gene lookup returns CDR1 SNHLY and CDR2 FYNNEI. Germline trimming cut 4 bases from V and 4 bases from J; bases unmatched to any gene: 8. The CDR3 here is CASSGSGSSGETQYF. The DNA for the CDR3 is TGTGCCAGCAGTGGAAGCGGGAGTTCGGGAGAGACCCAGTACTTC.

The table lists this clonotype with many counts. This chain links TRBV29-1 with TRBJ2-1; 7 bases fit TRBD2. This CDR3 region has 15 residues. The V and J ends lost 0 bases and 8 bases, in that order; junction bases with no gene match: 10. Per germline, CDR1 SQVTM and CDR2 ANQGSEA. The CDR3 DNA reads TGCAGCGTTGAAGATCGGGGCGGGAGAGGACATGAGCAGTTCTTC. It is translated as CSVEDRGGRGHEQFF.

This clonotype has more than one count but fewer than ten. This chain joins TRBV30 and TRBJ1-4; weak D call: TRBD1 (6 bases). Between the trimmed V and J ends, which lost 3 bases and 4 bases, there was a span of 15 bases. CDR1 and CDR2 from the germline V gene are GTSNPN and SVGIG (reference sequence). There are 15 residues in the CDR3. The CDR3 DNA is TGTGCCTGGAGGGTACAGGGAGCGGGTAATGAAAAACTGTTTTTT. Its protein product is CAWRVQGAGNEKLFF.

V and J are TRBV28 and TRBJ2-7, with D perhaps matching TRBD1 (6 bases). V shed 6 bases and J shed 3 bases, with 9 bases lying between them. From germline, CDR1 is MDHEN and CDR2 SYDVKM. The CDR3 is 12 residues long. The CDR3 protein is CASREDSYEQYF. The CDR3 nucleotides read TGTGCCAGCAGAGAGGACAGCTACGAGCAGTACTTC.

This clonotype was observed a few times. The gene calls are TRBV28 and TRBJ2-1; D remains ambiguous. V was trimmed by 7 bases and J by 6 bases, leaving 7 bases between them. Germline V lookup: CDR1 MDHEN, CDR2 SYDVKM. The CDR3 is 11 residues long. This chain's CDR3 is CASKTLNEQFF. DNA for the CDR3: TGTGCCAGCAAGACGCTCAATGAGCAGTTCTTC.

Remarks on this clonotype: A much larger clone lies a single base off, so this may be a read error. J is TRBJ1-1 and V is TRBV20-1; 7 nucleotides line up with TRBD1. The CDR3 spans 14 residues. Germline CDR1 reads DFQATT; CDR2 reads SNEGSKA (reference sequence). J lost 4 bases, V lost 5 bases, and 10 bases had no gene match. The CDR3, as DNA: TGCAGTGCTCGATCGACAGGGTTCGGCACTGAAGCTTTCTTT. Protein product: CSARSTGFGTEAFF.

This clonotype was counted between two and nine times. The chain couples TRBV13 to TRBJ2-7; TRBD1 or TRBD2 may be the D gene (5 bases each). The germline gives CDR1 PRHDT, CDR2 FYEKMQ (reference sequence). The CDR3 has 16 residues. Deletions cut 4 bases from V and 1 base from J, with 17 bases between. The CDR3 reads CASSSAGTSHSYEQYF. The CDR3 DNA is TGTGCCAGCAGCTCCGCCGGGACGTCGCATTCCTACGAGCAGTACTTC.

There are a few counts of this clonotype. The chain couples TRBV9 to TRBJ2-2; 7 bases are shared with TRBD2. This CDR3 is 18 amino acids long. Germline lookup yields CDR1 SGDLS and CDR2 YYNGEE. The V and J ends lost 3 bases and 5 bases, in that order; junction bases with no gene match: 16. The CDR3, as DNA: TGTGCCAGCAGCGCGGGAGGAGGGATATCAGAAAGGACCGGGGAGCTGTTTTTT. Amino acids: CASSAGGGISERTGELFF.

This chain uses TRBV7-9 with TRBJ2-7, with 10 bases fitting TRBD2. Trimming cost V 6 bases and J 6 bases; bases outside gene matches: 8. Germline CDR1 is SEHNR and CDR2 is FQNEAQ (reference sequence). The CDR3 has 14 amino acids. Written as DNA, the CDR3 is TGTGCCAGCAGTGCCAGCGGGAGGGAAGGCGAGCAGTACTTC. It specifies CASSASGREGEQYF.